The clone carrying this TCR beta chain was counted only a few times. Antigen unknown. This CDR3 comprises 17 residues. Germline V gene data show CDR1 as SGDLS and CDR2 as YYNGEE. V lost 3 bases to trimming and J lost 4 bases, with 20 bases between them. One entry per CDR3 protein results from TCRdb running MiXCR on the RT-PCR reads. The repertoire holds some 850,000 distinct CDR3 sequences, with approximately 17% as singletons. The data belong to a study of response to subunit inactivated influenza vaccine. Whole-study results and caveats: Seasonal influenza vaccination, on each occasion, was suggested by the authors to recruit few new T cells.

The TCR comes from a man in his forties or fifties who received an inactivated influenza vaccine. The V and J genes are TRBV9 and TRBJ2-1; D ambiguous. Sequences were derived from PBMCs from blood, sampled more than 4 days after vaccination. The CDR3 DNA reads as TGTGCCAGCAGCGCCTCCCCGGGCCTCTCCTCTTACAATGAGCAGTTCTTC. Protein: CASSASPGLSSYNEQFF.